This T cell receptor (beta chain) is drawn from a study of shared clonotypes between healthy human individuals. Overall study context: Each donor's CD4 naive and CD4 memory cells filled three plates apiece, CD8 naive two, and CD8 memory one.

Positive CCR7 selection of CD45RO-negative cells yielded the naive CD8 cells, and terminally differentiated effector memory CD45RA+ cells were excluded. The donors were adults (healthy and HIV-negative) with no recent acute infections or vaccinations. Deep-level running was used for the assay. The method was immunoSEQ multiplex PCR; TCRdb's version includes in-frame clones alone and lacks a portion of them. The table lists about 2.1 million clones, 93% of them singletons. The V gene's germline CDR1 is SGHDN and CDR2 FVKESK. V was trimmed by 4 bases and J by 8 bases, leaving 11 bases between them. The CDR3 contains 13 residues.

This sequence was found in a young man in good health. Some clones in this sample may be carry-over from other donors' samples. Sequenced material: naive CD8+ T cells from PBMCs. This sequence joins TRBV14 and TRBJ2-2, with D perhaps matching TRBD1 (6 bases). CDR3 sequence: CASSRYRAGELFF. The CDR3 DNA sequence: TGTGCCAGCAGCCGGTACAGGGCTGGGGAGCTGTTTTTT.